This entry lists 8 T cell receptor beta chains sequenced from one sample in a study of identifying expanded T cells in peripheral blood. Repertoires were generated with immunoSEQ multiplex PCR, while TCRdb's copy carries only in-frame clones and drops some. The sample holds fewer than 110,000 clones; around 85% are singletons and the top ten take 17%. Sequencing was carried out using blood. The receptors shown here come from a person aged 18 to 69 in good health.

V and J are TRBV7-2 and TRBJ2-5, with TRBD1 as a possible D gene (5 bases). This CDR3 has 14 amino acids. Germline V gene data show CDR1 as SGHTA and CDR2 as FQGNSA. V was shortened by 2 bases and J by 5 bases, with 12 bases between the two germline ends. The CDR3 DNA reads as TGTGCCAGCAGCTTAAACCAGGGAAGCGAGACCCAGTACTTC. This translates into CASSLNQGSETQYF.

The chain links TRBV2 to TRBJ1-5; tentatively, D is TRBD1 (6 bases). V shed 7 bases and J shed 6 bases, with 16 bases lying between them. CDR1 SNHLY and CDR2 FYNNEI come from the germline V gene. The CDR3 covers 14 residues. CDR3: CASTQQGVSQPQHF. The CDR3 nucleotides are TGTGCCAGCACTCAACAGGGTGTTAGTCAGCCCCAGCATTTT.

The rearrangement joins TRBV29-1 to TRBJ2-2; 11 bases align to TRBD1. V trimming: 7 bases; J trimming: 3 bases; junction bases outside the gene matches: 4. The CDR3 has 14 amino acids. Per the germline V gene, CDR1 is SQVTM and CDR2 is ANQGSEA. In nucleotides, the CDR3 is TGCAGCGCCCCGGGACAGGGGGACACCGGGGAGCTGTTTTTT. This sequence encodes CSAPGQGDTGELFF.

On this clone itself: The sample holds other DNA sequences that translate to the same CDR3. The chain links TRBV28 to TRBJ1-5, with D unclear. The CDR3 sequence is 14 residues long. Germline V gene sequence: CDR1 MDHEN, CDR2 SYDVKM. Trimming cost V 1 base and J 4 bases, with 8 bases left between them. The CDR3 sequence is CASSLSHGNQPQHF. The CDR3 coding sequence is TGTGCCAGCAGTTTATCGCACGGTAATCAGCCCCAGCATTTT.

The chain links TRBV7-6 to TRBJ2-5; D remains unclear. Germline V gene data show CDR1 as SGHVS and CDR2 as FNYEAQ. Trimming cost V 0 bases and J 5 bases, with 16 bases left between them. The CDR3 consists of 16 residues. For the CDR3, the DNA is TGTGCCAGCAGCTTAGCCCCGACCGCCACGCGGGAGACCCAGTACTTC. It specifies CASSLAPTATRETQYF.

The genes are TRBV29-1 and TRBJ2-5; TRBD2 matches at 8 bases. Germline values: CDR1 SQVTM, CDR2 ANQGSEA. V gave up 7 bases and J gave up 4 bases; unmatched junction bases: 11. The CDR3 length is 14 residues. CDR3: CSAGRGSNGETQYF. DNA for the CDR3: TGCAGCGCCGGGAGGGGGTCGAACGGAGAGACCCAGTACTTC.

The rearrangement joins TRBV7-2 to TRBJ1-5, with 7 nucleotides matching TRBD1. The CDR3 runs 16 residues. After removal of 2 bases from V and 0 bases from J, the junction contained 4 bases not matched to a gene. The germline gives CDR1 SGHTA, CDR2 FQGNSA. In DNA form, the CDR3 reads TGTGCCAGCAGCTTATTAGGGGGCTATAGCAATCAGCCCCAGCATTTT. Amino acids: CASSLLGGYSNQPQHF.

The V call is TRBV7-2, the J call TRBJ2-3; D is ambiguous. CDR3 size: 11 residues. The germline V gene encodes CDR1 SGHTA and CDR2 FQGNSA. The ends were cut back, 6 bases at V and 2 bases at J, with 3 bases in the middle. CDR3 DNA sequence: TGTGCCAGCAGATTCACAGATACGCAGTATTTT. Translation gives CASRFTDTQYF.